Listed here are 19 T cell receptor beta chains from one sample, sequenced in a study of blood T cell repertoires in COVID-19. The assay was immunoSEQ multiplex PCR, and TCRdb's table has in-frame clones only and misses some. The sample lists some 160,000 clones, around four fifths occurring once. The sequencing sample was made of PBMCs or T cells enriched from blood (not recorded which). The receptor set was obtained from a woman in her thirties or forties who had recovered from COVID-19.

The CDR3, as DNA: TGTGCCAGCAGCTTCGACAGGCAACCCTACGAGCAGTACTTC. Translated: CASSFDRQPYEQYF. The chain has TRBV7-8 and TRBJ2-7; D might be TRBD1 (6 bases). Trimming removed 3 bases from V and 2 bases from J, with 11 bases in between. Per germline, CDR1 SGHVS and CDR2 FQNEAQ. The CDR3 spans 14 residues.

The V call is TRBV15, the J call TRBJ1-6; D may be TRBD1 (6 bases). The CDR3 is 15 residues long. Trimming removed 0 bases from V and 9 bases from J, with 12 bases in between. Germline values: CDR1 LNHNV, CDR2 YYDKDF (reference sequence). CDR3 DNA: TGTGCCACCAGCAGAGATGGGACACGGCCTTCACCCCTCCACTTT. It is translated as CATSRDGTRPSPLHF.

This rearrangement joins TRBV29-1 to TRBJ1-5, with D possibly matching TRBD1 (6 bases). With 5 bases removed from V and 8 bases from J, the gap between germline ends came to 13 bases. The CDR3 contains 12 residues. CDR1 is SQVTM, CDR2 ANQGSEA, per germline. CDR3 in DNA: TGCAGCGTTTCGGCAGGGGTGGAGCCCCAGCATTTT. This encodes CSVSAGVEPQHF.

J is TRBJ2-7 and V is TRBV6-5; D gene unclear. Germline loops: CDR1 MNHEY, CDR2 SVGAGI. This CDR3 spans 15 amino acids. V was shortened by 2 bases and J by 2 bases, with 13 bases between the two germline ends. CDR3 DNA sequence: TGTGCCAGCAGTTACGGAGATGGCGGTGCCTACGAGCAGTACTTC. Translated, it gives CASSYGDGGAYEQYF.

This clone was seen only once. The chain links TRBV19 to TRBJ2-2; tentative D call: TRBD2 (6 bases). Germline loops: CDR1 LNHDA, CDR2 SQIVND (reference sequence). V was clipped by 2 bases and J by 9 bases, with 10 bases between them. There are 13 residues in the CDR3. CDR3 bases: TGTGCCAGTAGTATATGGGGGGTCAGGGAGCTGTTTTTT. It yields the protein CASSIWGVRELFF.

The genes are TRBV7-8 and TRBJ2-6; 7 bases fit TRBD1. Trimming at V came to 0 bases and at J to 0 bases, leaving 5 bases not matched to a gene. CDR3 size: 18 residues. The V gene's germline CDR1 is SGHVS and CDR2 FQNEAQ. The CDR3 is CASSLARGLSSGANVLTF. The DNA of the CDR3 is TGTGCCAGCAGCTTAGCAAGGGGGCTAAGCTCTGGGGCCAACGTCCTGACTTTC.

The chain links TRBV4-2 to TRBJ2-1; tentative D call: TRBD2 (5 bases). The CDR3 totals 12 residues. Trimming pared 4 bases from V and 10 bases from J, leaving 11 bases between. Germline assignment: CDR1 LGHNA and CDR2 YNFKEQ. The chain's CDR3 is CASSRVGGEQFF. CDR3 coding DNA: TGTGCCAGCAGCCGGGTGGGCGGGGAGCAGTTCTTC.

The V and J genes are TRBV5-1 and TRBJ1-2, with a tentative D call TRBD1 (6 bases). Germline V gene lookup returns CDR1 SGHRS and CDR2 YFSETQ. The CDR3 is 15 amino acids. V shed 1 base and J shed 6 bases, with 16 bases lying between them. The CDR3 loop reads CASSLSGAGAHGYTF. The CDR3 coding sequence is TGCGCCAGCAGCTTGTCTGGGGCGGGGGCCCATGGCTACACCTTC.

On this clone: The sample carries other DNA sequences with the same CDR3. The chain carries TRBV3-1 (or the pseudogene TRBV3-2) and TRBJ1-3; D remains ambiguous. The CDR3 runs to 14 residues. CDR1 is LGHDT, CDR2 YNNKEL, per germline (reference sequence). V was clipped by 1 base and J by 2 bases, with 6 bases between them. The CDR3, as DNA: TGTGCCAGCAGCCAAGGAGGAGCTGGAAACACCATATATTTT. Translation gives CASSQGGAGNTIYF.

The rearrangement links TRBV2 to TRBJ1-2, with D possibly TRBD1 on 6 matching bases. V was clipped by 4 bases and J by 1 base, with 7 bases between them. The CDR3 is 13 amino acids. CDR1 is SNHLY and CDR2 is FYNNEI in the germline V gene. CDR3 DNA: TGTGCCAGCAGTGTCAGGGGTAACTATGGCTACACCTTC. Amino acid sequence: CASSVRGNYGYTF.

V gene TRBV5-1 combines with J gene TRBJ2-7, with TRBD1 matching over 8 bases. V was clipped by 7 bases and J by 0 bases; unmatched bases: 6. Germline-derived CDR1 and CDR2 are SGHRS and YFSETQ. The CDR3 has 14 amino acids. In DNA, the CDR3 is TGCGCCAGCCGGGACAGGACCGTCTCCTACGAGCAGTACTTC. As protein: CASRDRTVSYEQYF.

This sequence joins TRBV2 and TRBJ2-7; TRBD2 might be the D (5 bases). The CDR3 has 14 amino acids. Trimming stripped 7 bases from V and 6 bases from J, with 19 bases between. The germline V gene has CDR1 SNHLY and CDR2 FYNNEI. The CDR3 DNA reads TGTGCCAGCACCGACTACCTTTTTCCGGCCGAGCAGTACTTC. Its protein is CASTDYLFPAEQYF.

The chain links TRBV2 to TRBJ2-5; TRBD2 might be the D (5 bases). Germline V gene lookup returns CDR1 SNHLY and CDR2 FYNNEI. The CDR3 is 14 residues long. Trimming shortened V by 1 base and J by 1 base, and 7 bases separated the two germline ends. CDR3 protein: CASSEVTSQETQYF. CDR3 in DNA: TGTGCCAGCAGTGAAGTTACTAGCCAAGAGACCCAGTACTTC.

The chain employs TRBV19 and TRBJ2-5; D might be TRBD1 (5 bases). The CDR3 is made up of 15 amino acids. V lost 3 bases and J lost 1, with 12 bases in between. Germline lookup yields CDR1 LNHDA and CDR2 SQIVND (reference sequence). CDR3 nucleotides: TGTGCCAGTAGTATTGTCCAGGGCGCCCAAGAGACCCAGTACTTC. Translating gives CASSIVQGAQETQYF.

The CDR3 DNA reads as TGTGCCAGCAGTCCCCTCGGGGAGGATACGCAGTATTTT. This gives the protein CASSPLGEDTQYF. The chain has TRBV12-3 or TRBV12-4 and TRBJ2-3; TRBD2 is a possible D gene (5 bases). The CDR3 totals 13 residues. V was shortened by 5 bases and J by 6 bases, with 12 bases between the two germline ends.

The gene calls are TRBV10-1 and TRBJ2-1; TRBD2 aligns across 10 bases. Germline V gene lookup returns CDR1 WNHNN and CDR2 SYGVQD (reference sequence). V lost 0 bases, J lost 2 bases, and 4 bases stayed unmatched. There are 17 residues in the CDR3. The chain's CDR3 is CASSESVGLAAYNEQFF. CDR3 sequence (DNA): TGCGCCAGCAGTGAGTCGGTAGGACTAGCGGCCTACAATGAGCAGTTCTTC.

The rearrangement links TRBV6-6 to TRBJ2-3, with 8 bases lining up with TRBD1. CDR3 size: 16 residues. CDR1 MNHNY and CDR2 SVGAGI come from the germline V gene (reference sequence). V trimming: 2 bases; J trimming: 5 bases; junction bases outside the gene matches: 9. This chain's CDR3 is CASSYRQGYVQDTQYF. CDR3 nucleotides: TGTGCCAGCAGTTACCGACAGGGGTACGTGCAAGATACGCAGTATTTT.

This clone was detected only a few times. V and J are TRBV5-5 and TRBJ2-7; D unclear. This CDR3 is 14 amino acids long. Germline V CDR1 and CDR2: SGHKS, YYEKEE (reference sequence). V was pared by 4 bases and J by 5 bases, with 16 bases between. The CDR3 coding sequence is TGTGCCAGCAGCCCAGAGGAAGTAGTACACGAGCAGTACTTC. Translation gives CASSPEEVVHEQYF.

This rearrangement joins TRBV5-1 to TRBJ2-1; the match to TRBD2 covers 7 bases. V trimming: 4 bases; J trimming: 5 bases; junction bases outside the gene matches: 6. The length of the CDR3 is 14 residues. The germline V gene encodes CDR1 SGHRS and CDR2 YFSETQ. CDR3 nucleotides: TGCGCCAGCAGCAGTAGCGGGTCCCACAATGAGCAGTTCTTC. Its protein is CASSSSGSHNEQFF.